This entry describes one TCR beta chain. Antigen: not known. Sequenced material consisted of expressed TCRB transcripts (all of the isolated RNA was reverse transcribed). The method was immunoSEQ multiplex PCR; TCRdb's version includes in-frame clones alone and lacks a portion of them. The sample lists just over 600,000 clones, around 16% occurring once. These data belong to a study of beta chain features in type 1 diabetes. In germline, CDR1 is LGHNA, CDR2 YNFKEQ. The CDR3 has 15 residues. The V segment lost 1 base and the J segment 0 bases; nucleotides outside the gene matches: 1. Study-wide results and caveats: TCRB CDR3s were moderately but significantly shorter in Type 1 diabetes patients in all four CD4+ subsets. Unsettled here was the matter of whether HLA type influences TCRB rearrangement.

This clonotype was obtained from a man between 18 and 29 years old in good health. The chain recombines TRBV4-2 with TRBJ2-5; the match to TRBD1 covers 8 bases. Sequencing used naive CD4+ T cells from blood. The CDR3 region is CASSQVDRDQETQYF. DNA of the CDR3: TGTGCCAGCAGCCAAGTGGACAGGGACCAAGAGACCCAGTACTTC.